The present TCR beta chain was sequenced within a study of T-cell reconstitution after alpha-beta-depleted transplantation in children (dated by TCRdb to 2016 to 2017). Notes on the research overall: Using TCR repertoire profiling, the study followed T-cell immune reconstitution in a quantitative way in children after TCRalphabeta/CD19-depleted allogeneic hematopoietic cell transplantation. Study-wide findings and limitations: Over subsequent months, a decline in hyperexpanded clone frequencies was noted, and after one year, T-cell counts and TCRbeta diversity were mostly ascribed to newly produced T cells. The apparently early alphabetaT-cell count recovery about two months after transplant was reportedly dependent on only several hundred rapidly expanded clones derived from non-depleted graft cells. The high TCRbeta diversity at day 60 in some patients was ascribed to recipient T cells and intrathymic progenitors that had survived conditioning.

The library was generated by PCR. Sequencing was carried out with an Illumina HiSeq 2500. TCR library preparation used molecular barcoding, with unique molecular identifiers applied to normalize quantification of the TCRbeta repertoire. The public reads were reanalyzed by TCRdb: fastp trimming at Q25, MiXCR alignment, in-frame beta chains only. Rows with a matching CDR3 protein are joined into one entry that keeps the most common DNA and genes. This sample gives 670,000 or so distinct CDR3 sequences in total; less than 15% of them show up just once. Around 0.76% of the sample comes from the top ten. V and J are truncated by 7 bases and 3 bases respectively, leaving an intervening sequence of 18 bases. Taken from cysteine to phenylalanine, the CDR3 has 15 residues. Just the 45-base CDR3 DNA is kept, in frame starting at base 1. Via the germline V gene (reference sequence), CDR1 is LGHDT and CDR2 YNNKEL.

The treatment or condition label on this specimen signifies: allogeneic hematopoietic cell transplantation with graft depleted of TCRalphabeta T cells and CD19 B cells. Transplant recipients were children who received TCRalphabeta/CD19-depleted allogeneic hematopoietic cell grafts. Details on this clonotype: Its antigen remains unidentified. No much larger clone is present one base from it, and per-base qualities are unavailable.

The V and J genes are TRBV3-1 and TRBJ1-1, with the D gene uncertain. The sequence came from a girl aged 2 to 9 with congenital amegakaryocytic thrombocytopenia, due to receive a stem cell transplant. The specimen comprised PBMCs, sampled before TCRalphabeta/CD19-depleted stem cell transplant. The nucleotide sequence reads as follows: TGTGCCAGCACCCCTTGGGCCGGGGAAGACACTGAAGCTTTCTTT. It encodes CASTPWAGEDTEAFF.